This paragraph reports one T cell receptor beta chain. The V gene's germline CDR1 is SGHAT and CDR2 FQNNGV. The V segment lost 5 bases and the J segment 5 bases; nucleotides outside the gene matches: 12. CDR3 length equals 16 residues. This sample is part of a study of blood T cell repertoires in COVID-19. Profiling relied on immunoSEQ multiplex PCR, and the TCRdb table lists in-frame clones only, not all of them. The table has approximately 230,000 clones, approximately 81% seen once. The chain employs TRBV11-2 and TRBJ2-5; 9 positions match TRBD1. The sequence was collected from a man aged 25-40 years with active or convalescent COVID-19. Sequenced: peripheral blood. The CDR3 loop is CASSPPGQGWMETQYF. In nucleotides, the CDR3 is TGTGCCAGCAGCCCCCCGGGACAGGGATGGATGGAGACCCAGTACTTC. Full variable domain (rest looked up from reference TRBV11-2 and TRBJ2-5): EAGVAQSPRYKIIEKRQSVAFWCNPISGHATLYWYQQILGQGPKLLIQFQNNGVVDDSQLPKDRFSAERLKGVDSTLKIQPAKLEDSAVYLCASSPPGQGWMETQYFGPGTRLLVL.